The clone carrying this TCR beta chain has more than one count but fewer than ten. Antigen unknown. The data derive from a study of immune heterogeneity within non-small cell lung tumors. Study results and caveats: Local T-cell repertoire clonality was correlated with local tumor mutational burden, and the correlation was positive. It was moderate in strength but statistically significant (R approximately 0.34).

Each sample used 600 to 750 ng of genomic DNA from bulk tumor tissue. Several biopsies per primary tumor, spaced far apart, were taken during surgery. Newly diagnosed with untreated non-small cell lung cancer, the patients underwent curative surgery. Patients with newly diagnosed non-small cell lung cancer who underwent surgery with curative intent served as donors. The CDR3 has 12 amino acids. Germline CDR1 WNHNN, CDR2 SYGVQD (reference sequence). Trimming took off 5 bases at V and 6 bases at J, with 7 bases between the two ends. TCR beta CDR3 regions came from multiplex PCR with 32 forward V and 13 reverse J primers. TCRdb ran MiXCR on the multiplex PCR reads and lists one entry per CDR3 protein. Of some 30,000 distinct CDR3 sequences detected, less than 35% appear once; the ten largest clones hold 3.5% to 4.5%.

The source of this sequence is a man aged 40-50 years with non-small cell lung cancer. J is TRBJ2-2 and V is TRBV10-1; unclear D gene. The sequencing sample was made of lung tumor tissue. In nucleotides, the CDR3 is TGCGCCAGCAGTAGCACAGCCGGGGAGCTGTTTTTT. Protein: CASSSTAGELFF.